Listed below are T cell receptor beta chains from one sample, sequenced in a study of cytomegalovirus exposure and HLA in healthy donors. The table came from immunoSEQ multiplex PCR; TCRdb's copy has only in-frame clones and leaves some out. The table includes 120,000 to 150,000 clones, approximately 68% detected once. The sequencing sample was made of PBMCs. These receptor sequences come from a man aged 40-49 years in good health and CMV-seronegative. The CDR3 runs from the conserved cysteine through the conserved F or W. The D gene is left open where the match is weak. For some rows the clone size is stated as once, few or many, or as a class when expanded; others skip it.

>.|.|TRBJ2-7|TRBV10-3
TGTGCCATCAGTGAATCCGGGCGGGGCAGGGCCTTCTACGAGCAGTACTTC
CAISESGRGRAFYEQYF
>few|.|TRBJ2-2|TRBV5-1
TGCGCCAGCAGCCCCAGAATCTCCGGGGAGCTGTTTTTT
CASSPRISGELFF
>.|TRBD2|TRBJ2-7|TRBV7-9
TGTGCCAGCAGCCCTCGGACTAGCGGGGGGCCCCTCTACGCGCAGTACTTC
CASSPRTSGGPLYAQYF
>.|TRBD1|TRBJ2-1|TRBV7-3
TGTGCCAGCAGCTTCGGGACAGCTAACAATGAGCAGTTCTTC
CASSFGTANNEQFF
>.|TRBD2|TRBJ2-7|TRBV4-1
TGCGCCAGCAGCCAGTCGACTAGCGGGAGTAGTATTTCCTACGAGCAGTACTTC
CASSQSTSGSSISYEQYF
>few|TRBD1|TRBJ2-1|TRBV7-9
TGTGCCAGCAGCCGGGACAGCGATTACAATGAGCAGTTCTTC
CASSRDSDYNEQFF
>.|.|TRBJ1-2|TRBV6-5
TGTGCCAGCAGTTACTCGAGGTCAGGACAGAACTATGGCTACACCTTC
CASSYSRSGQNYGYTF
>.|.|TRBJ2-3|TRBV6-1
TGTGCCAGCAGTGAAGTGGGGGGATCCACAGATACGCAGTATTTT
CASSEVGGSTDTQYF
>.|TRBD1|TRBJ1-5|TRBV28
TGTGCCAGCAGGGTAACTTGGACAGGGGAGTCTCAGCCCCAGCATTTT
CASRVTWTGESQPQHF
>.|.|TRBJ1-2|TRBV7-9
TGTGCCAGCACACTAGGGCGGCTCGGGGGCTACACCTTC
CASTLGRLGGYTF
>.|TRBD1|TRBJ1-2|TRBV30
TGTGCCTGGAGCCCCGGACAGGGTTTCTATGGCTACCCCTTC
CAWSPGQGFYGYPF
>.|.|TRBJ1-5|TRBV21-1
TGTGCCAGCAGCAAAGTTCCTAGAAGGAATCAGCCCCAGCATTTT
CASSKVPRRNQPQHF
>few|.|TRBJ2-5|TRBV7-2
TGTGCCAGCACAAAAGGCAGGGTTTGGGAGACCCAGTACTTC
CASTKGRVWETQYF
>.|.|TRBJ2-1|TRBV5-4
TGTGCCAGCAGCTTAATCAGCGGGTGGGGTAATGAGCAGTTCTTC
CASSLISGWGNEQFF
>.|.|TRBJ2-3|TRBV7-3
TGTGCCAGCAGCTTAACAGCTAGCTCCGATACGCAGTATTTT
CASSLTASSDTQYF
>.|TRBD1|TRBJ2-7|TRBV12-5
TGTGCTAGTGGTAAGGACAGGGTCGGCTACGAGCAGTACTTC
CASGKDRVGYEQYF
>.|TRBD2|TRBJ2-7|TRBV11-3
TGTGCCAGCAGCCCCAACGGATTTAGCGGGAGATTGTACTTC
CASSPNGFSGRLYF
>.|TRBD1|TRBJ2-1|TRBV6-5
TGTGCCAGCAGACTTGGACAGGGGGCTTGGAATGAGCAGTTCTTC
CASRLGQGAWNEQFF
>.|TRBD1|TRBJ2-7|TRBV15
TGTGCCACCAGCAGGTCGACAGGGGGGTCCTACGAGCAGTACTTC
CATSRSTGGSYEQYF
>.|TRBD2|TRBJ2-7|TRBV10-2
TGCGCCAGCAGCCCCGGACTAGCGGGGGGGCCAGGGGAGCAGTACTTC
CASSPGLAGGPGEQYF
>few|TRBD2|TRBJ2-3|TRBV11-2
TGTGCCAGCAGCTTAGGGCTAGCGGAGACAGATACGCAGTATTTT
CASSLGLAETDTQYF
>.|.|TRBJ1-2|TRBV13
TGTGCCAGCAGCCTCCGGGGGGCGGGATCAGGAGGCTACACCTTC
CASSLRGAGSGGYTF
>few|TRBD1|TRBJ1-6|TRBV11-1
TGTGCCAGCAGCTCGGGACAGGGAAATTCACCCCTCCACTTT
CASSSGQGNSPLHF
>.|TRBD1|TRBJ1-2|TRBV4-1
TGCGCCAGCAGCCCGCAGACAGGGTCGGGGCTTGGCTACACCTTC
CASSPQTGSGLGYTF
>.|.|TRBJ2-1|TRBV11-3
TGTGCCAGCAGCCATCTCCGGGGGACCCCCTACAATGAGCAGTTCTTC
CASSHLRGTPYNEQFF
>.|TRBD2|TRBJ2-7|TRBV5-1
TGCGCCAGCAGCCTCCTCCAGGGCGGGGGGGTGCCGTACTTC
CASSLLQGGGVPYF
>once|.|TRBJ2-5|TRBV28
TGTGCCAGCAGCCCCCGGGTAGGTTATCGGGCCCAGTACTTC
CASSPRVGYRAQYF
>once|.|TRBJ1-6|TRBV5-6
TGTGCCAGCAGCTTGGCCGGACAGTTTAGCTCCTATAATTCACCCCTCCACTTT
CASSLAGQFSSYNSPLHF
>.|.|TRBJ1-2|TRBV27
TGTGCCAGCAGTCGGGGGGGACTCGCGATTTGGGGCTACACCTTC
CASSRGGLAIWGYTF
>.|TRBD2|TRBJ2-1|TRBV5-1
TGCGCCAGCAGAATCTTAGCGGGAGGGCCCTACAATGAGCAGTTCTTC
CASRILAGGPYNEQFF
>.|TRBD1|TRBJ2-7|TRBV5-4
TGTGCCAGCAGCCCGGGACAGGGGTTATACGAGCAGTACTTC
CASSPGQGLYEQYF
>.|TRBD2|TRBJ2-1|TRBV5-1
TGCGCCAGCAGCCAGAGCGGGATCCAAAACAATGAGCAGTTCTTC
CASSQSGIQNNEQFF
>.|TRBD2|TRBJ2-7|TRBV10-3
TGTGCCATCTCGGGACTAGCGGGTGGCTCCTACGAGCAGTACTTC
CAISGLAGGSYEQYF
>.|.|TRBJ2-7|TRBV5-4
TGTGCCAGCAGCTTGGGTATGGGCGCTGAGCAGTACTTC
CASSLGMGAEQYF
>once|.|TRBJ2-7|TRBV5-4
TGTGCCAGCAGCTTCAACGCGGGGGCTTTCTACGAGCAGTACTTC
CASSFNAGAFYEQYF
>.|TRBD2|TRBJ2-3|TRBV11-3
TGTGCCAGCAGCTTAAGAGGCGGGGGGGCGATAGATACGCAGTATTTT
CASSLRGGGAIDTQYF
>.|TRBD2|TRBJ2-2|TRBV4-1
TGCGCCAGCAGCCAAGGTCCGCGGGGGGCGGGAACCGGGGAGCTGTTTTTT
CASSQGPRGAGTGELFF
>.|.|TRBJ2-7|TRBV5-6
TGTGCCAGCAGCTTGGATAGGGGCATCTACGAGCAGTACTTC
CASSLDRGIYEQYF
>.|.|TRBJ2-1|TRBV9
TGTGCCAGCACCCGTAGTGGGCAAGCCCATTATGAGCAGTTCTTC
CASTRSGQAHYEQFF
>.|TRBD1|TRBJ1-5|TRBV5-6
TGTGCCAGCAGCTGGGGACAGGGGTTCAATCAGCCCCAGCATTTT
CASSWGQGFNQPQHF
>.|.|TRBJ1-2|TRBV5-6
TGTGCCAGCAGCCCGGGCCCACGGGGGGCTAACTATGGCTACACCTTC
CASSPGPRGANYGYTF
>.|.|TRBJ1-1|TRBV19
TGTGCCAGTACCCGAGGTCCTATCTACACTGAAGCTTTCTTT
CASTRGPIYTEAFF
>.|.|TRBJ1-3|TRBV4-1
TGCGCCAGCAGCCAAGGACCCAGGGGAAACTCTGGAAACACCATATATTTT
CASSQGPRGNSGNTIYF
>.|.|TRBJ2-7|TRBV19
TGTGCCAGTAGTAATGAGGTATTCTACGAGCAGTACTTC
CASSNEVFYEQYF
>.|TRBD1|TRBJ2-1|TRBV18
TGTGCCAGCTCACGGGACAGGGGGAGGACGGGTGAGCAGTTCTTC
CASSRDRGRTGEQFF
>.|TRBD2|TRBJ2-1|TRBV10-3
TGTGCCATCACCAGACTAGCGGACCTTCTCGACAATGAGCAGTTCTTC
CAITRLADLLDNEQFF
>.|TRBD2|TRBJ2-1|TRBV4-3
TGCGCCAGATGTTTCGGGAGGGTAAATGAGCAGTTCTTC
CARCFGRVNEQFF
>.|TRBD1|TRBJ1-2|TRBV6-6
TGTGCCAGCAGTCACAGACAGGGGGAGGGCTATGGCTACACCTTC
CASSHRQGEGYGYTF
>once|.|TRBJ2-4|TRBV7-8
TGTGCCAGCAGCCTCTCGGGCAGGGGGGTAGCCAAAAACATTCAGTACTTC
CASSLSGRGVAKNIQYF
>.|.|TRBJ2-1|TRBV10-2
TGCGCCAGCTTGGAGGCAAGGACCAGGTATGCTAATGAGCAGTTCTTC
CASLEARTRYANEQFF
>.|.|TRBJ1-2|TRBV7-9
TGTGCCAGCAGCTTGGAGCTAGGAGGCTACACCTTC
CASSLELGGYTF
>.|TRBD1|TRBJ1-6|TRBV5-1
TGCGCCAGCAGTAAGACAGGGGGCTTCTCACCCCTCAACTTT
CASSKTGGFSPLNF
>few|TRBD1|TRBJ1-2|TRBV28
TGTGCCAGCAGCTCCGGGACAGCGGCTAACTATGGCTACACCTTC
CASSSGTAANYGYTF
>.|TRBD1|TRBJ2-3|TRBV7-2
TGTGCCAGCGGAAGGGACAGTTACACAGATACGCAGTATTTT
CASGRDSYTDTQYF
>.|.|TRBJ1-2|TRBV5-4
TGTGCCAGCAGCTTGGCCGTGGAGACCTATGGCTACACCTTC
CASSLAVETYGYTF